Shown below are 17 T cell receptor beta chains from a single sample sequenced in a study of control samples from healthy donors and cancer patients. Method: immunoSEQ multiplex PCR; TCRdb's copy keeps in-frame clones and lacks some. The data show about 140,000 clones, around nine tenths seen once. The sequenced sample consisted of blood. These receptors were taken from a man aged 25-45 years in good health.

V is TRBV5-1 and J is TRBJ2-2; 12 bases fit TRBD2. The CDR3 runs 16 residues. With 4 bases clipped from V and 5 bases from J, the junction kept 6 bases outside the gene matches. Germline V CDR1 and CDR2: SGHRS, YFSETQ. The CDR3: CASSQPGLAGTGELFF. The CDR3, as DNA: TGCGCCAGCAGCCAACCTGGACTAGCGGGGACCGGGGAGCTGTTTTTT.

The chain carries TRBV19 and TRBJ2-5; 10 bases line up with TRBD2. J gave up 4 bases and V 7 bases, and 6 bases lay outside the gene matches. Germline V gene lookup returns CDR1 LNHDA and CDR2 SQIVND (reference sequence). CDR3 length: 14 residues. CDR3 sequence: CASKLGLARETQYF. The DNA of the CDR3 is TGTGCCAGTAAATTGGGACTAGCGAGAGAGACCCAGTACTTC. The full variable domain, rest sourced from reference TRBV19 and TRBJ2-5, is DGGITQSPKYLFRKEGQNVTLSCEQNLNHDAMYWYRQDPGQGLRLIYYSQIVNDFQKGDIAEGYSVSREKKESFPLTVTSAQKNPTAFYLCASKLGLARETQYFGPGTRLLVL.

The chain carries TRBV28 and TRBJ1-2; the D gene is possibly TRBD1 (6 bases). Trimming shortened V by 3 bases and J by 4 bases, and 9 bases separated the two germline ends. This CDR3 is 13 amino acids long. From germline, CDR1 is MDHEN and CDR2 SYDVKM. The CDR3 DNA reads TGTGCCAGCAGTTTCACAGGGTCCTATGGCTACACCTTC. Translating it yields CASSFTGSYGYTF.

V is TRBV24-1 and J is TRBJ1-1; 9 bases align to TRBD1. The length of the CDR3 is 14 residues. Germline CDR1 reads KGHDR; CDR2 reads SFDVKD. With V trimmed by 9 bases and J by 2 bases, 6 bases remained unmatched. The CDR3 sequence is CATQSTGGNTEAFF. The CDR3 DNA reads TGTGCCACCCAGTCAACAGGGGGCAACACTGAAGCTTTCTTT.

This rearrangement joins TRBV7-9 to TRBJ1-4; D not certain. The CDR3 spans 17 residues. Germline V gene data show CDR1 as SEHNR and CDR2 as FQNEAQ (reference sequence). Trimming took off 1 base at V and 1 base at J, with 13 bases between the two ends. The CDR3 DNA is TGTGCCAGCAGCTTAGGTCGATCGGGGAGAACTAATGAAAAACTGTTTTTT. Amino acids: CASSLGRSGRTNEKLFF.

The V gene is TRBV7-8, the J gene TRBJ2-7, with 8 positions matching TRBD2. The CDR3 contains 15 residues. The germline CDR1 and CDR2 sequences are SGHVS and FQNEAQ. The V segment lost 1 base and the J segment 5 bases; nucleotides outside the gene matches: 7. In nucleotides, the CDR3 is TGTGCCAGCAGCTTAGAACTAGCGGAGGGGAACGAGCAGTACTTC. Its translation: CASSLELAEGNEQYF.

The rearrangement joins TRBV4-2 to TRBJ1-1; unclear D gene. This CDR3 comprises 14 residues. Germline CDR1 LGHNA, CDR2 YNFKEQ. With 0 bases removed from V and 0 bases from J, the gap between germline ends came to 5 bases. CDR3 loop: CASSQEQLNTEAFF. CDR3 nucleotides: TGTGCCAGCAGCCAAGAGCAGTTGAACACTGAAGCTTTCTTT.

This rearrangement joins TRBV7-8 to TRBJ1-1, with TRBD1 identical over 8 bases. CDR1 SGHVS and CDR2 FQNEAQ come from the germline V gene. The CDR3 has 12 amino acids. V trimming: 5 bases; J trimming: 6 bases; junction bases outside the gene matches: 2. The CDR3 nucleotides are TGTGCCAGCAGCCCGGACAGGGCTGAAGCTTTCTTT. Residues: CASSPDRAEAFF.

This chain joins TRBV2 and TRBJ1-2; D is ambiguous. The CDR3 is 15 residues long. Germline CDR1 is SNHLY and CDR2 is FYNNEI. V was shortened by 6 bases and J by 2 bases, with 16 bases between the two germline ends. The CDR3, as DNA: TGTGCCAGCAGACCGTCGGGGTTGTGGAACTATGGCTACACCTTC. Protein sequence: CASRPSGLWNYGYTF.

Many counts were recorded for this clone. The chain uses TRBV7-3 and TRBJ1-6; TRBD1 matches at 8 bases. Germline-derived CDR1 and CDR2 are SGHTA and FQGTGA. This CDR3 contains 15 residues. Losses at the gene ends were 0 bases for V and 9 bases for J; bases not matched to a gene: 4. CDR3 bases: TGTGCCAGCAGCTTAACGGGGGACAGGTCTTCACCCCTCCACTTT. This gives the protein CASSLTGDRSSPLHF.

This chain links TRBV28 with TRBJ2-7, with D perhaps TRBD1 (6 bases). V dropped 5 bases and J dropped 2 bases, with 13 bases sitting between them. From germline, CDR1 is MDHEN and CDR2 SYDVKM. The CDR3 extends over 14 amino acids. Written as DNA, the CDR3 is TGTGCCAGCAGTCAAAAGGACAGAGCCTACGAGCAGTACTTC. Its translation: CASSQKDRAYEQYF.

The rearrangement links TRBV19 to TRBJ2-1; tentative D call: TRBD2 (6 bases). There are 14 residues in the CDR3. V was shortened by 10 bases and J by 0 bases, with 13 bases between the two germline ends. The germline gives CDR1 LNHDA, CDR2 SQIVND (reference sequence). The CDR3 is CATTSPSSYNEQFF. CDR3 sequence (DNA): TGTGCCACGACTAGTCCAAGCTCCTACAATGAGCAGTTCTTC.

The chain employs TRBV4-1 and TRBJ1-1; D unresolved. CDR1 is MGHRA, CDR2 YSYEKL, per germline. Deletions cut 1 base from V and 0 bases from J, with 12 bases between. CDR3 length: 16 amino acids. The chain's CDR3 is CASSQVLRMMNTEAFF. In DNA form, the CDR3 reads TGCGCCAGCAGCCAAGTGTTACGGATGATGAACACTGAAGCTTTCTTT.

A single count supports this clone. The chain employs TRBV7-6 and TRBJ2-1; weak D call: TRBD2 (5 bases). Looked up from germline, CDR1 is SGHVS and CDR2 is FNYEAQ. The CDR3 contains 15 residues. The V end was cut by 1 base, the J end by 0 bases, with 7 bases between. DNA of the CDR3: TGTGCCAGCAGCTTAGGCGGGTTCTCCTACAATGAGCAGTTCTTC. It encodes CASSLGGFSYNEQFF.

V and J are TRBV4-2 and TRBJ2-1, with 8 bases fitting TRBD2. The length of the CDR3 is 19 residues. Germline CDR1 LGHNA, CDR2 YNFKEQ. V dropped 0 bases and J dropped 5; count of bases not matched to a gene: 15. CDR3 nucleotides: TGTGCCAGCAGCCAAGAGATCACTAGCGGCCCTATATGGCACAATGAGCAGTTCTTC. Amino acid sequence: CASSQEITSGPIWHNEQFF.

The chain joins TRBV6-6 to TRBJ2-1; TRBD2 matches at 9 bases. There are 16 residues in the CDR3. Germline V lookup: CDR1 MNHNY, CDR2 SVGAGI (reference sequence). The junction had 15 bases not matched to a gene; V was cut back by 6 bases and J by 9 bases. CDR3 DNA sequence: TGTGCCAGCAGCCAGGCAAGCGGGAGGTTTGGGGGTGAGCAGTTCTTC. Translating it yields CASSQASGRFGGEQFF.

The chain joins TRBV10-2 to TRBJ1-1, with 9 bases identical to TRBD1. J gave up 2 bases and V 5 bases, and 9 bases lay outside the gene matches. The CDR3 covers 16 residues. Germline CDR1 WSHSY, CDR2 SAAADI. The CDR3 coding sequence is TGCGCCAGCAGTACCCGGGACAGGGCTACTAACACTGAAGCTTTCTTT. Translating gives CASSTRDRATNTEAFF.